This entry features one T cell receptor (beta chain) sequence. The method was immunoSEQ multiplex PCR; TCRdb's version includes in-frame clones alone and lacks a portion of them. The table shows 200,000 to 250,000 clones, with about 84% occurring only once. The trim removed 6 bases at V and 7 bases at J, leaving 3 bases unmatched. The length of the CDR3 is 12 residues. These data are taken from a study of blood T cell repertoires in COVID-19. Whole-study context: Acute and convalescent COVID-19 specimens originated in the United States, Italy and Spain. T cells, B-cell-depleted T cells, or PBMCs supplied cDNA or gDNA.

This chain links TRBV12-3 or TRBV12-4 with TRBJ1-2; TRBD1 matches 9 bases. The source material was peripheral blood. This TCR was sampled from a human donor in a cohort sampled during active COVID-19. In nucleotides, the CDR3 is TGTGCCAGCAGGGGACAGGGTGGTGGCTACACCTTC. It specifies CASRGQGGGYTF.